A selection of T cell receptor beta chains follows, all from one sample in a study of blood T cell repertoires in COVID-19. Repertoires were generated with immunoSEQ multiplex PCR, while TCRdb's copy carries only in-frame clones and drops some. The table lists roughly 160,000 clones, roughly 89% of them singletons. Sequencing used peripheral blood. The source of these receptors is a woman aged 55-69 years who had recovered from COVID-19. The CDR3 runs from the conserved cysteine through the conserved F or W.

V | CDR3
TRBV6-4 | CASSERGPANTGELFF
TRBV7-6 | CASSLGAGMNTEAFF
TRBV5-4 | CASRDYQLNTGELFF
TRBV5-1 | CASSPERSSSYNEQFF
TRBV14 | CASSQGGQGANYGYTF
TRBV2 | CASSEGLAGLYSNQPQHF
TRBV4-1 | CASSQGELRAAGNTEAFF
TRBV30 | CAASGGGNQPQHF
TRBV7-8 | CASSLMYRATNEKLFF
TRBV19 | CASSRGLGGTENEQFF
TRBV18 | CASSPSGGTGNTIYF
TRBV2 | CATRRGRETTLVYGYTF
TRBV6-2/TRBV6-3 | CASSYAGTGSEQFF
TRBV10-1 | CASSPAFGSGGAYEQYF
TRBV5-1 | CASSLWAGRNQPQHF
TRBV5-1 | CASSLIGGYTGELFF
TRBV2 | CATSGEIHADTQYF
TRBV5-1 | CASSPTATNEKLFF
TRBV28 | CASRDWAGDEKLFF
TRBV3-1/TRBV3-2 | CASSFGTSGGYEQYF
TRBV5-6 | CASSATSSGSDTQYF
TRBV14 | CASSPGGRGGAFF
TRBV5-1 | CASSPTSGADTQYF
TRBV6-5 | CASSYLGGGQNTEAFF
TRBV5-1 | CASSEDSTGNTIYF
TRBV3-1/TRBV3-2 | CASSQLEQPQHF
TRBV7-9 | CASSLGGHTTNEKLFF
TRBV5-1 | CASTPVSGGANEQFF
TRBV7-3 | CASSSALGGSGSTDTQYF
TRBV27 | CASRVGRGDSPLHF
TRBV11-2 | CASSPGRGYEQYF
TRBV6-2/TRBV6-3 | CASSYHGSAYEQYF
TRBV15 | CATSFDQTGHREKLFF
TRBV27 | CASSLGANSYNSPLHF
TRBV4-1 | CASSQDKDRGYQETQYF
TRBV28 | CASSPYQGDTYNSPLHF
TRBV7-9 | CASSLALAGTYNEQFF
TRBV5-1 | CASSLTAERHQNTEAFF
TRBV5-8 | CASSDEMRYEQYF
TRBV12-3/TRBV12-4 | CASITTGGTEAFF
TRBV4-2 | CASSQDLRDNEQFF
TRBV4-1 | CASRIGRARAGELFF